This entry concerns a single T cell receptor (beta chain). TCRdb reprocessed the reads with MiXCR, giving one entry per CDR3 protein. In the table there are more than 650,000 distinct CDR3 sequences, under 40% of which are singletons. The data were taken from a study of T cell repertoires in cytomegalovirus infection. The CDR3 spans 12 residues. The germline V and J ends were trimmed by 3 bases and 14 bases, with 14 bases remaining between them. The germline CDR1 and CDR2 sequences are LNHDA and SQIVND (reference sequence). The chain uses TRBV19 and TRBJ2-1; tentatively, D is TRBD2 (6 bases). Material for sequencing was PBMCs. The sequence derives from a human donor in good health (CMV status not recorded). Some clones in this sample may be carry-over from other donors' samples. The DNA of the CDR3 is TGTGCCAGTAGTATCGAAGGAGGGCGTAAGTTCTTC. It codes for CASSIEGGRKFF.